These T cell receptor beta chains were read from a single sample in a study of blood T cells in healthy people across ages. TCRdb recomputed calls from the 5' RACE reads with MiXCR, one row per CDR3 protein. The table records roughly 2 million distinct CDR3 sequences, about 50% of them present only once. The sequencing input was blood. These receptors originate from a middle-aged woman in good health. CDR3s include the opening cysteine and the closing phenylalanine or tryptophan. D genes are given only for firm matches. Expanded clones are given a class, and other clones once, few, many or no size at all.

.	TRBV12-3/TRBV12-4	TRBJ2-5	.	TGTGCCAGCAGTTTAGGTAGTCTGGCCCAGTACTTC	CASSLGSLAQYF
.	TRBV29-1	TRBJ2-7	.	TGCAGCGCTGAATCCAGGGTCCCCTACGAGCAGTACTTC	CSAESRVPYEQYF
TRBD2	TRBV20-1	TRBJ2-5	.	TGCAGTGCTAGACTAGCGGGGGGGGACCAAGAGACCCAGTACTTC	CSARLAGGDQETQYF
.	TRBV12-3/TRBV12-4	TRBJ1-5	.	TGTGCCAGCAGTTTCGGCCTTGGGGGGGCGGGCAATCAGCCCCAGCATTTT	CASSFGLGGAGNQPQHF
.	TRBV27	TRBJ1-2	few	TGTGCCAGCAGTTTCCGGGCGGGACCTCCCTATGGCTACACCTTC	CASSFRAGPPYGYTF
.	TRBV20-1	TRBJ2-5	.	TGCAGTGCTAGTAGCGTAGGGGAGACCCAGTACTTC	CSASSVGETQYF
.	TRBV3-1	TRBJ2-5	few	TGTGCCAGCAGCCGTCTCCCGGCCCACCAAGAGACCCAGTACTTC	CASSRLPAHQETQYF
.	TRBV7-9	TRBJ2-1	once	TGTGCCAGCAGCCCTCCGGGACTCCGTTTTAATGAGCAGTTCTTC	CASSPPGLRFNEQFF
.	TRBV6-2/TRBV6-3	TRBJ2-5	.	TGTGCCAGCAGTTCCCCCGTTAGGGGCGTGGAGACTCAGTACTTC	CASSSPVRGVETQYF
TRBD2	TRBV20-1	TRBJ2-7	.	TGCAGTGCTAGAGCGACTAGCGGGGAACCCTCCTACGAGCAGTACTTC	CSARATSGEPSYEQYF
.	TRBV10-3	TRBJ2-4	few	TGTGCCATCAGTGAGTCGAGGGCCATTCAGTACTTC	CAISESRAIQYF
TRBD1	TRBV5-1	TRBJ1-2	.	TGCGCCAGCAGCTGGGGGACAGAGGACTCCTATGGCTACACCTTC	CASSWGTEDSYGYTF
.	TRBV25-1	TRBJ2-7	few	TGTGCCAGCACTGACTTCGCAGGCGAGCAGTACTTC	CASTDFAGEQYF
TRBD2	TRBV5-1	TRBJ2-1	.	TGCGCTAGCAGCTTCTCCGGGACTAGCTCCTACAATGAGCAGTTCTTC	CASSFSGTSSYNEQFF
TRBD2	TRBV27	TRBJ2-5	few	TGTGCCAGCAGTTTATGGGGGGGGAGACAAGAGACCCAGTACTTC	CASSLWGGRQETQYF
TRBD2	TRBV7-8	TRBJ2-1	.	TGTGCCAGCAGCTTAGTAGTGGGGGGGGCCTACAATGAGCAGTTCTTC	CASSLVVGGAYNEQFF
TRBD1	TRBV20-1	TRBJ1-5	.	TGCAGTGCTAGAGTAGGGGGACAGAACAATCAGCCCCAGCATTTT	CSARVGGQNNQPQHF
.	TRBV28	TRBJ2-3	few	TGTGCCAGCAGTTTCTCGCCTTTCGCAGATACGCAGTATTTT	CASSFSPFADTQYF
.	TRBV4-3	TRBJ1-6	.	TGCGCCAGCAGCCAATTCGAGGAGAGCGACAGTTCACCCCTCCACTTT	CASSQFEESDSSPLHF
TRBD2	TRBV27	TRBJ2-5	.	TGTGCCAGCAGTCGATCGACTAGCGGGGGGACGCGCGAGACCCAGTACTTC	CASSRSTSGGTRETQYF
.	TRBV10-3	TRBJ2-5	few	TGTGCCATCAGTGATAGGTTTCGGGAGACCCAGTACTTC	CAISDRFRETQYF
.	TRBV7-9	TRBJ2-5	.	TGTGCCAGCAGCTTAACCCAGGGGTTGAGAGAGACCCAGTACTTC	CASSLTQGLRETQYF
TRBD1	TRBV20-1	TRBJ2-3	few	TGCAGTGCTAGAAGGACAGGGGGCTTTGCAGATACGCAGTATTTT	CSARRTGGFADTQYF
.	TRBV2	TRBJ1-1	.	TGTGCCAGCAGTGAAAGGGGATCCACTGAAGCTTTCTTT	CASSERGSTEAFF
.	TRBV6-5	TRBJ2-3	many	TGTGCCAGCAGTCCCCGGATCACAGATACGCAGTATTTT	CASSPRITDTQYF
.	TRBV29-1	TRBJ2-3	.	TGCAGCGTTGAGGGGCGTGATACGCAGTATTTT	CSVEGRDTQYF
.	TRBV10-3	TRBJ2-7	few	TGTGCCATCAGTCCCCGACTAGGGATCTCCTACGAGCAGTACTTC	CAISPRLGISYEQYF
.	TRBV20-1	TRBJ2-5	.	TGCAGTGCTAGACCCACGGGACTCTCAAACCGGGAGACCCAGTACTTC	CSARPTGLSNRETQYF
TRBD1	TRBV9	TRBJ2-1	.	TGTGCCAGCAGCGTAAAAACGGGGGACAGGGGTTCGGGTTACAATGAGCAGTTCTTC	CASSVKTGDRGSGYNEQFF
.	TRBV13	TRBJ2-7	once	TGTGCCGGCAGTACCAGAGACCTGAAGGACGAGCAGTACTTC	CAGSTRDLKDEQYF
.	TRBV7-2	TRBJ2-6	.	TGTGCCAGCAGCTTAGCTGCAGGGCGGTCTGGGGCCAACGTCCTGACTTTC	CASSLAAGRSGANVLTF
TRBD1	TRBV5-8	TRBJ1-2	.	TGTGCCAGCACCAGCGGACAGGGGGCTTATGGCTACACCTTC	CASTSGQGAYGYTF
TRBD2	TRBV6-6	TRBJ2-1	once	TGTGCCATGGCGGGGGGGCTGATGAATGAGCAGTTCTTC	CAMAGGLMNEQFF
TRBD1	TRBV29-1	TRBJ2-5	.	TGCAGCGTTCGGACAGGGGCATCCCTGGGAGATACCCAGTACTTC	CSVRTGASLGDTQYF
.	TRBV7-9	TRBJ2-7	.	.	CASSQFGSGNYERYF
TRBD1	TRBV3-1	TRBJ1-1	.	TGTGCCAGCAGCCAAGGTCGGGGACAGGGATTAAGGACTGAAGCTTTCTTT	CASSQGRGQGLRTEAFF